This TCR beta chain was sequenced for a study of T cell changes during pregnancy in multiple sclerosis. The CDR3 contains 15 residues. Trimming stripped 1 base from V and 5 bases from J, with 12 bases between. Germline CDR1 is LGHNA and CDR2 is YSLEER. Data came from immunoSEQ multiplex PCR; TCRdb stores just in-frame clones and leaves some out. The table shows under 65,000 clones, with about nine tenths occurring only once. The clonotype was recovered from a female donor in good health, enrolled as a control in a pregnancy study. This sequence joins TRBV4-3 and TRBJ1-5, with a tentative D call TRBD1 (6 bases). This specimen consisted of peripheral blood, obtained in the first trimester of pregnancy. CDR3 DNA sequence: TGCGCCAGCAGCCAAGGACGGGACACTTATCAGCCCCAGCATTTT. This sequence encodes CASSQGRDTYQPQHF.